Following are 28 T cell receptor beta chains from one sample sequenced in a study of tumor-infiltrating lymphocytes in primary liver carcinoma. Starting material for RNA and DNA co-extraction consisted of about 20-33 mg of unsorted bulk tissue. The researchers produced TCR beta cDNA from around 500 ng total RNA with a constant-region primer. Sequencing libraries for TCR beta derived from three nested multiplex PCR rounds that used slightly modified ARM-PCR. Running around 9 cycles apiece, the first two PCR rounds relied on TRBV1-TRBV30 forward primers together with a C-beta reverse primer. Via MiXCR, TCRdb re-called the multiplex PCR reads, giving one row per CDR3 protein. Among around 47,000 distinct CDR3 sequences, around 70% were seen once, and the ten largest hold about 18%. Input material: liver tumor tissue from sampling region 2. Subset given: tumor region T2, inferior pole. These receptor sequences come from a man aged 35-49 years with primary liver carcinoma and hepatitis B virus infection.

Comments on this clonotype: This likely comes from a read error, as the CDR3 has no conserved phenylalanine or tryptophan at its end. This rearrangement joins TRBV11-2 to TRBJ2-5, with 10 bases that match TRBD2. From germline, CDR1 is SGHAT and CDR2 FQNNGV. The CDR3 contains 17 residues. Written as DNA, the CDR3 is TGTGTCAGCAGCTTAGGGCTGTCTAGCGGGAGTGATGAGACCCAGTACTTA. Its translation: CVSSLGLSSGSDETQYL.

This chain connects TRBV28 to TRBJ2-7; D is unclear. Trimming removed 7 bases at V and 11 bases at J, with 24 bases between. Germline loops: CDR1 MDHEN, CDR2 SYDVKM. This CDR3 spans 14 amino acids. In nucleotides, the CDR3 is TGTGCCAGCAATCCCCTGACGGATCAGAGAGTCGAGTACTTC. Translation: CASNPLTDQRVEYF.

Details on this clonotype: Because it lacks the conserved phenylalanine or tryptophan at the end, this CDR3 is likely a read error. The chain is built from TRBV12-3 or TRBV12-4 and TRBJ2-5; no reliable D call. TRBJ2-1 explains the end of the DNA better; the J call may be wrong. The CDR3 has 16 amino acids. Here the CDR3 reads CASSFYGQVDQETQFL. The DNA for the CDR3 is TGTGCCAGCAGTTTCTATGGGCAGGTGGACCAAGAGACCCAGTTCCTC.

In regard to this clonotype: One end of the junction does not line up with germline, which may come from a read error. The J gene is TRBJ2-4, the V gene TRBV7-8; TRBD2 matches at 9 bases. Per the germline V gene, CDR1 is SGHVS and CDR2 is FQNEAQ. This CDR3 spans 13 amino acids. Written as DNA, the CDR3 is TGCGCCAGCAGCTTAGCGGGGGAGAACAATCAGAACTTC. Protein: CASSLAGENNQNF.

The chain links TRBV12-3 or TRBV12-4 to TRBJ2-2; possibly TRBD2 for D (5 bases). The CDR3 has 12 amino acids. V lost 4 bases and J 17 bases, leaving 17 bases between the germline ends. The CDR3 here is CASSWQAGEQFF. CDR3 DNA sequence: TGTGCCAGCAGTTGGCAGGCCGGGGAGCAATTTTTT.

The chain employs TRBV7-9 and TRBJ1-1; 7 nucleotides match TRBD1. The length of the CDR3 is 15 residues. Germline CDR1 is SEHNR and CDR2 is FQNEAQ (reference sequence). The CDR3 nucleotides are TGTGTCATCAGCTTACCGACAGGGATGAACACTGAAGCTTTCTTT. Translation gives CVISLPTGMNTEAFF.

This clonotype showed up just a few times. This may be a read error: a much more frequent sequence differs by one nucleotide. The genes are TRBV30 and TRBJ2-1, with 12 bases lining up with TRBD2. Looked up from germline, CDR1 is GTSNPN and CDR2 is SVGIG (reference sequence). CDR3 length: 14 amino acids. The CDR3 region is CARSETSGGNEQFF. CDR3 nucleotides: TGTGCCAGGAGTGAGACTAGCGGGGGAAATGAGCAGTTCTTC.

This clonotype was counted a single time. This CDR3 reads CASSLAPVALGYNEQFF. In DNA form, the CDR3 reads TGTGCCAGCAGCTTAGCCCCTGTCGCGTTAGGGTACAATGAGCAGTTCTTC. The chain uses TRBV7-3 and TRBJ2-1; D unresolved. The CDR3 contains 17 residues. Trimming removed 2 bases at V and 4 bases at J, with 18 bases between. Germline-derived CDR1 and CDR2 are SGHTA and FQGTGA.

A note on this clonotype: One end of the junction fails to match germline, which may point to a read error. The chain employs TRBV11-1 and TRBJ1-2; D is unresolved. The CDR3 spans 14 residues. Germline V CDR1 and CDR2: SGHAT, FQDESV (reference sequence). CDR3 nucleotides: TGTGTCAGCACCTTCAAGGGATTTGGCCATGACTACACCTTC. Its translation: CVSTFKGFGHDYTF. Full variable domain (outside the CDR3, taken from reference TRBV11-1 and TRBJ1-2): EAEVAQSPRYKITEKSQAVAFWCDPISGHATLYWYRQILGQGPELLVQFQDESVVDDSQLPKDRFSAERLKGVDSTLKIQPAELGDSAMYLCVSTFKGFGHDYTFGSGTRLTVV.

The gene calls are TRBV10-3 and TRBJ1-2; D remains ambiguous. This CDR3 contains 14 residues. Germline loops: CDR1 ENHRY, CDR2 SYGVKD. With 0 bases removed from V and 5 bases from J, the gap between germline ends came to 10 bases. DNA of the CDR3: TGTGCCATCAGTGAGTCGATTCGAGGTTATGGCTACACCTTC. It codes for CAISESIRGYGYTF.

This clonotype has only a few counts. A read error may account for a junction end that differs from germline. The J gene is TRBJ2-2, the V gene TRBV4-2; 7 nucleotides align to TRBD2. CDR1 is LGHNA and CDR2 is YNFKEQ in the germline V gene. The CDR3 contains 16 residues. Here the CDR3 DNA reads TGTGCCAGCAGCCAAGAGTGGCGGGAGTACACCGGGAAGCTGTTTTTT. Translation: CASSQEWREYTGKLFF.

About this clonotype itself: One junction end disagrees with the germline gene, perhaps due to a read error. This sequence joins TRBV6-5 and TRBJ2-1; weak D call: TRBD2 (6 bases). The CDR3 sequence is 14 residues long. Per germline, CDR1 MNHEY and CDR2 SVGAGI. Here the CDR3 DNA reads TGTACCAGCAGTCGATTAGCGGATTGCAATGAGCAGTTCTTC. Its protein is CTSSRLADCNEQFF.

As DNA, the CDR3 is TGTGCCAGCACCCCCCAACGGGCAGGGGGGAATGAAAAACTGTTTTTT. Translated: CASTPQRAGGNEKLFF. The chain uses TRBV7-8 and TRBJ1-4, with TRBD1 matching 7 bases. This CDR3 is 16 amino acids long. Germline V gene lookup returns CDR1 SGHVS and CDR2 FQNEAQ. The trim removed 7 bases at V and 5 bases at J, leaving 13 bases unmatched.

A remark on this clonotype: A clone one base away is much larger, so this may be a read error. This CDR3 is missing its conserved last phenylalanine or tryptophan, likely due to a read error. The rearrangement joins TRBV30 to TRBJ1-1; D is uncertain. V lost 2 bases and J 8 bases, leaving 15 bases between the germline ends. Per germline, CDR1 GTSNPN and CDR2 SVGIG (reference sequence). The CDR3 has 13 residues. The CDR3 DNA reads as TGTGCCTGGAGTCCCATGGGGTGGAGGGAAGCTTTCTAT. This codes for CAWSPMGWREAFY.

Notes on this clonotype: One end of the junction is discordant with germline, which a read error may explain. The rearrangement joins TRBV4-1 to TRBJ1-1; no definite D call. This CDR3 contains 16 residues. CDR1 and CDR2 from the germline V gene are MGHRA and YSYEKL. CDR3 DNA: TGTGCCAGCTACCAAGTGGCGAGACGGTTGAACACTGAAGCTTTCTTT. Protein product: CASYQVARRLNTEAFF.

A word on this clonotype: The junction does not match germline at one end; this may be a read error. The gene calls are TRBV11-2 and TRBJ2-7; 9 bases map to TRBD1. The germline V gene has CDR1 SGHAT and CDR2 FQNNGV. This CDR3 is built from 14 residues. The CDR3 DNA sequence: TGTGCCAGCTTACGATGGACAGGGGAAAACGAGCAATACTTC. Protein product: CASLRWTGENEQYF.

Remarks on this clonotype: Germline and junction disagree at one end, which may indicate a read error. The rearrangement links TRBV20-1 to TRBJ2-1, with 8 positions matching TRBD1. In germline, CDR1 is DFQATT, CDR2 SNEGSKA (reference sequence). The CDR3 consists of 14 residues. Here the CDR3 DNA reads TGTAGTGCCTCGGACAGGGTAAAGTTCAATGAGCAGTTCTTC. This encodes CSASDRVKFNEQFF.

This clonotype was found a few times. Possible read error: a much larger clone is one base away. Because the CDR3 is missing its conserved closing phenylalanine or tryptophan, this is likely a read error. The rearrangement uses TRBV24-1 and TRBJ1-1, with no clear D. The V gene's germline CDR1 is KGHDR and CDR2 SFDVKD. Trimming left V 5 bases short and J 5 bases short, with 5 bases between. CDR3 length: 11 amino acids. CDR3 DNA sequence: TGTGCCACCAGTGGTGGAACTGAAGCTTTCATT. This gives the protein CATSGGTEAFI.

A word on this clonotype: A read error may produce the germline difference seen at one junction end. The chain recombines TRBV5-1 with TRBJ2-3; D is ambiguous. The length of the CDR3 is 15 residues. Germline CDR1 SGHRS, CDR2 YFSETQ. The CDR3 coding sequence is TGCGCCAGCAGCTTGGCAGCTGCCGGGTCAGATACGCGGTATTTT. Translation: CASSLAAAGSDTRYF.

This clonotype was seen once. The CDR3 loop is CASTPGTLNSYEQYF. In nucleotides, the CDR3 is TGTGCCAGCACCCCCGGGACCCTGAACTCCTACGAGCAGTACTTC. The chain recombines TRBV9 with TRBJ2-7; either TRBD1 or TRBD2 may fit D (5 bases each). The CDR3 covers 15 residues. Trimming removed 6 bases at V and 0 bases at J, with 16 bases between. The germline gives CDR1 SGDLS, CDR2 YYNGEE.

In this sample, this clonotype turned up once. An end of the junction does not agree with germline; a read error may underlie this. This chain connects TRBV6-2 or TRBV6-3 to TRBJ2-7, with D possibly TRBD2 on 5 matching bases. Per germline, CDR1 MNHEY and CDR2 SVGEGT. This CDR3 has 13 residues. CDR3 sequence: CASGHEVPYEQYF. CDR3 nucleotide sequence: TGCGCCAGCGGTCACGAGGTACCCTACGAGCAGTACTTC.

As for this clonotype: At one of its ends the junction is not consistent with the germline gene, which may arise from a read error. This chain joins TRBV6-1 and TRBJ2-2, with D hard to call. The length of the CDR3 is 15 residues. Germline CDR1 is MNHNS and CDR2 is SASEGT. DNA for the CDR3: TGTGCCAGCAATGAAGCTGACGGAGATACCGGGGAGCTGTTTTTT. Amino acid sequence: CASNEADGDTGELFF.

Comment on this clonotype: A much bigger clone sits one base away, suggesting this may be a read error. CDR3 in amino acids: CVISEGSYYEQYF. The CDR3 region has the DNA TGCGTCATCAGTGAAGGCAGCTACTACGAGCAGTACTTC. This rearrangement joins TRBV10-1 to TRBJ2-7; D uncertain. The germline gives CDR1 WNHNN, CDR2 SYGVQD (reference sequence). The CDR3 contains 13 residues.

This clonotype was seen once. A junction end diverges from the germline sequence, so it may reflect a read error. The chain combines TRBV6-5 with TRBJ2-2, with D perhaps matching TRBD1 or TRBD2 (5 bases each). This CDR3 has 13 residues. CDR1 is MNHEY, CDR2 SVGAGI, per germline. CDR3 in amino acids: CARSYQDTGELFF. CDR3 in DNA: TGTGCGAGGAGTTACCAGGACACCGGGGAGCTGTTCTTT.

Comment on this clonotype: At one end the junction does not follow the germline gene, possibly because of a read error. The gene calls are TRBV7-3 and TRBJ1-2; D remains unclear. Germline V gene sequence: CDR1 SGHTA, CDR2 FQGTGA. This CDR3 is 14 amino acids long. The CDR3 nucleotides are TGTGCCAGCAGCCTAGACCCCCAATCCTATGGCTGCACCTTC. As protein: CASSLDPQSYGCTF.

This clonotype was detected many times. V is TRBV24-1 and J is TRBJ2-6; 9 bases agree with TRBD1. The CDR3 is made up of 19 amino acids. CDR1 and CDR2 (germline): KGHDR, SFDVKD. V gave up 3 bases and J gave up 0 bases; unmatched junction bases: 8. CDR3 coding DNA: TGTGCCACCAGTGATCCCCGGGACAGGGCACTCTCTGGGGCCAACGTCCTGACTTTC. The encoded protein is CATSDPRDRALSGANVLTF.

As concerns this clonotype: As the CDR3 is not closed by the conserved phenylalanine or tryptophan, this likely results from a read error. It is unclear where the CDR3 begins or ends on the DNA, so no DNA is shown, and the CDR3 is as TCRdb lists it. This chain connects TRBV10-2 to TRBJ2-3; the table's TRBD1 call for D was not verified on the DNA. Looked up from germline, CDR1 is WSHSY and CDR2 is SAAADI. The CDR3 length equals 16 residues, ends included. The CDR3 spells CASSDRDRGPTGTKYL.

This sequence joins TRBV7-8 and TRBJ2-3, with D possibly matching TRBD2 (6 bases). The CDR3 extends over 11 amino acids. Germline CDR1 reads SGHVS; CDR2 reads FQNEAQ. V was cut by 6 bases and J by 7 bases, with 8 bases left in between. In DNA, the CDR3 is TGTGCCAGCAGGGCGGGATATACGCAGTATTTT. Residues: CASRAGYTQYF. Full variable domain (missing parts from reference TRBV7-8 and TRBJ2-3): GAGVSQSPRYKVAKRGQDVALRCDPISGHVSLFWYQQALGQGPEFLTYFQNEAQLDKSGLPSDRFFAERPEGSVSTLKIQRTQQEDSAVYLCASRAGYTQYFGPGTRLTVL.